This TCR beta chain appears in the sequencing data of a study of blood T cell repertoires in COVID-19. Study overall: Material from acute and convalescent COVID-19 was sourced from the United States, Italy and Spain. PBMCs, B-cell-depleted T cells, or T cells provided the cDNA or gDNA that made up the material.

Germline V gene lookup returns CDR1 MNHEY and CDR2 SVGAGI. The CDR3 is 15 residues long. V gave up 6 bases and J gave up 3 bases; unmatched junction bases: 8. Produced via immunoSEQ multiplex PCR; TCRdb's table is partial and in-frame only. This sample carries some 91,000 clones, 75% to 95% of them seen once, and the ten largest clones take 1.7%. The chain uses TRBV6-5 and TRBJ1-2, with TRBD1 matching 9 bases. This clonotype was obtained from a man aged 55 to 69 with acute or convalescent COVID-19. The specimen sequenced was peripheral blood. Here the CDR3 reads CASRGADRGDYGYTF. DNA for the CDR3: TGTGCCAGCAGAGGCGCGGACAGGGGTGACTATGGCTACACCTTC.